The 32 T cell receptor beta chains below come from one sample, sequenced in a study of blood T cell repertoires in COVID-19. Libraries were prepared by immunoSEQ multiplex PCR; TCRdb keeps only in-frame clonotypes and omits some of them. This sample has around 300,000 clones, with roughly 89% found just once. The sequencing input was PBMCs or T cells enriched from blood (not recorded which). The receptors derive from a woman in her forties who had recovered from COVID-19.

V usage is TRBV11-2 and J usage is TRBJ2-3; 8 bases match TRBD2. V was clipped by 0 bases and J by 3 bases; unmatched bases: 5. CDR3 size: 16 residues. The germline gives CDR1 SGHAT, CDR2 FQNNGV. The CDR3 DNA reads TGTGCCAGCAGCTTAGATCAGGCGGGGGGAACAGATACGCAGTATTTT. Protein sequence: CASSLDQAGGTDTQYF.

The chain joins TRBV4-1 to TRBJ2-7; 7 bases agree with TRBD2. The V and J ends lost 3 bases and 3 bases, in that order; junction bases with no gene match: 8. Per germline, CDR1 MGHRA and CDR2 YSYEKL. The CDR3 contains 15 residues. The CDR3 nucleotides are TGCGCCAGCAGCCAGGGGGGGAGTTCGAACTACGAGCAGTACTTC. Translating gives CASSQGGSSNYEQYF.

V is TRBV19 and J is TRBJ1-5, with 9 bases fitting TRBD1. There are 13 residues in the CDR3. V lost 9 bases to trimming and J lost 7 bases; unmatched junction nucleotides: 7. Germline CDR1 reads LNHDA; CDR2 reads SQIVND (reference sequence). The CDR3 sequence: CASETGGGQPQHF. For the CDR3, the DNA is TGTGCCAGCGAGACAGGGGGGGGCCAGCCCCAGCATTTT.

This clone was detected once. This chain connects TRBV7-8 to TRBJ2-3; D is possibly TRBD2 (6 bases). CDR1 and CDR2 (germline): SGHVS, FQNEAQ. This CDR3 region has 13 residues. V was clipped by 5 bases and J by 6 bases, with 12 bases between them. CDR3 bases: TGTGCCAGCAGCCCTCGACTAGGGGATACGCAGTATTTT. This gives the protein CASSPRLGDTQYF.

V usage is TRBV6-5 and J usage is TRBJ1-2; unclear D gene. This CDR3 comprises 14 residues. The V end lost 0 bases, the J end lost 4 bases, and 9 bases lay between the germline ends. Per germline, CDR1 MNHEY and CDR2 SVGAGI. The CDR3 nucleotides read TGTGCCAGCAGTTACTCGTCCAGTTCCTATGGCTACACCTTC. Protein product: CASSYSSSSYGYTF.

V usage is TRBV11-2 and J usage is TRBJ2-3, with 8 bases matching TRBD1. Trimming at V came to 3 bases and at J to 1 base, leaving 6 bases not matched to a gene. Germline loops: CDR1 SGHAT, CDR2 FQNNGV. This CDR3 contains 16 residues. Written as DNA, the CDR3 is TGTGCCAGCAGCTTTCGCACAGGGGGTGGCACAGATACGCAGTATTTT. It translates to CASSFRTGGGTDTQYF. The variable domain in full, completed from reference TRBV11-2 and TRBJ2-3, reads EAGVAQSPRYKIIEKRQSVAFWCNPISGHATLYWYQQILGQGPKLLIQFQNNGVVDDSQLPKDRFSAERLKGVDSTLKIQPAKLEDSAVYLCASSFRTGGGTDTQYFGPGTRLTVL.

This clone has just one count. The V call is TRBV4-1, the J call TRBJ2-7, with D possibly being TRBD1 (7 bases). This CDR3 contains 15 residues. Looked up from germline, CDR1 is MGHRA and CDR2 is YSYEKL. The ends were cut back, 6 bases at V and 7 bases at J, with 22 bases in the middle. CDR3 region: CASSPTKEGAEEQYF. The CDR3 DNA reads as TGCGCCAGCAGTCCAACCAAGGAGGGGGCGGAGGAGCAGTACTTC.

The chain has TRBV6-5 and TRBJ2-7, with a weak D call TRBD2 (5 bases). This CDR3 has 16 residues. CDR1 and CDR2 (germline): MNHEY, SVGAGI. V was trimmed by 0 bases and J by 7 bases, leaving 19 bases between them. The DNA for the CDR3 is TGTGCCAGCAGTTACTCGAATATACTGGAGGTTAGTGAGCAGTACTTC. As protein: CASSYSNILEVSEQYF.

This chain uses TRBV4-2 with TRBJ1-2; the D is unclear. The CDR3 length is 13 residues. Trimming shortened V by 4 bases and J by 5 bases, and 11 bases separated the two germline ends. Germline V gives CDR1 LGHNA, CDR2 YNFKEQ. The CDR3 bases are TGTGCCAGCAGCCCCTGGGAGGATTATGGCTACACCTTC. Residues: CASSPWEDYGYTF.

The chain couples TRBV29-1 to TRBJ2-3; tentative D call: TRBD2 (6 bases). Trimming left V 1 base short and J 6 bases short, with 8 bases between. Per germline, CDR1 SQVTM and CDR2 ANQGSEA. The CDR3 consists of 12 residues. The CDR3 here is CSVEAGADTQYF. In DNA form, the CDR3 reads TGCAGCGTTGAAGCGGGAGCCGATACGCAGTATTTT.

The chain couples TRBV4-3 to TRBJ2-7; 8 bases match TRBD2. The CDR3 runs 15 residues. CDR1 and CDR2 (germline): LGHNA, YSLEER. The trim removed 0 bases at V and 3 bases at J, leaving 4 bases unmatched. Here the CDR3 DNA reads TGCGCCAGCAGCCAAGAGGGACTAGGGTTCTACGAGCAGTACTTC. This codes for CASSQEGLGFYEQYF.

The CDR3 nucleotides read TGTGCCAGCAGTTCGTACGAACAGGGGGCAAATCAGCCCCAGCATTTT. Protein: CASSSYEQGANQPQHF. The rearrangement joins TRBV6-2 or TRBV6-3 to TRBJ1-5; 9 bases match TRBD1. Trimming took 4 bases from V and 4 from J; bases not matched to a gene: 8. This CDR3 has 16 residues. Germline lookup yields CDR1 MNHEY and CDR2 SVGEGT.

The chain couples TRBV4-1 to TRBJ2-2, with a weak D call TRBD1 (6 bases). Germline V gene data show CDR1 as MGHRA and CDR2 as YSYEKL. The CDR3 spans 13 residues. The ends were cut back, 4 bases at V and 7 bases at J, with 10 bases in the middle. CDR3 protein: CASSPNRDGELFF. The CDR3 DNA follows: TGCGCCAGCAGCCCGAACAGGGACGGGGAGCTGTTTTTT.

V and J are TRBV19 and TRBJ2-5; TRBD1 matches 11 bases. This CDR3 is 16 amino acids long. The trim removed 5 bases at V and 5 bases at J, leaving 10 bases unmatched. Germline CDR1 and CDR2: LNHDA and SQIVND (reference sequence). The CDR3 coding sequence is TGTGCCAGTAGTTATAGCGGACAGGGGGCAGTTGAGACCCAGTACTTC. This codes for CASSYSGQGAVETQYF. Complete variable domain (other parts from reference TRBV19 and TRBJ2-5): DGGITQSPKYLFRKEGQNVTLSCEQNLNHDAMYWYRQDPGQGLRLIYYSQIVNDFQKGDIAEGYSVSREKKESFPLTVTSAQKNPTAFYLCASSYSGQGAVETQYFGPGTRLLVL.

The chain has TRBV5-5 and TRBJ2-2, with 8 bases that match TRBD1. V shed 2 bases, J shed 5 bases, and the junction held 5 bases outside the gene matches. The CDR3 runs to 15 residues. In germline, CDR1 is SGHKS, CDR2 YYEKEE (reference sequence). The CDR3 nucleotides are TGTGCCAGCAGCTTAGGACAGGGATATACCGGGGAGCTGTTTTTT. Its translation: CASSLGQGYTGELFF. Variable domain in full (rest from reference TRBV5-5 and TRBJ2-2): DAGVTQSPTHLIKTRGQQVTLRCSPISGHKSVSWYQQVLGQGPQFIFQYYEKEERGRGNFPDRFSARQFPNYSSELNVNALLLGDSALYLCASSLGQGYTGELFFGEGSRLTVL.

The chain couples TRBV6-5 to TRBJ1-5; TRBD1 aligns across 8 bases. The V gene's germline CDR1 is MNHEY and CDR2 SVGAGI. V gave up 5 bases and J gave up 6 bases; unmatched junction bases: 3. This CDR3 is 13 amino acids long. This CDR3 is CASSRTGGQPQHF. In nucleotides, the CDR3 is TGTGCCAGCAGTCGTACAGGGGGTCAGCCCCAGCATTTT.

There are a few counts of this clone. The chain has TRBV5-1 and TRBJ2-3, with 12 bases that match TRBD2. This CDR3 is 16 amino acids long. Trimming took 3 bases from V and 1 from J; bases not matched to a gene: 3. Germline CDR1 reads SGHRS; CDR2 reads YFSETQ. CDR3 sequence (DNA): TGCGCCAGCAGCTCAAGGACTAGCGGGGGCACAGATACGCAGTATTTT. Translation: CASSSRTSGGTDTQYF.

V and J are TRBV18 and TRBJ2-5; tentatively, D is TRBD2 (6 bases). Trimming removed 3 bases from V and 2 bases from J, with 7 bases in between. This CDR3 contains 13 residues. Germline-derived CDR1 and CDR2 are KGHSH and LQKENI. The chain's CDR3 is CASSPGLQETQYF. Here the CDR3 DNA reads TGTGCCAGCTCACCGGGACTTCAAGAGACCCAGTACTTC. Variable domain in full (rest from reference TRBV18 and TRBJ2-5): NAGVMQNPRHLVRRRGQEARLRCSPMKGHSHVYWYRQLPEEGLKFMVYLQKENIIDESGMPKERFSAEFPKEGPSILRIQQVVRGDSAAYFCASSPGLQETQYFGPGTRLLVL.

The chain recombines TRBV7-2 with TRBJ1-6; 7 nucleotides match TRBD1. J was trimmed by 5 bases and V by 1 base; bases with no gene match: 5. The germline gives CDR1 SGHTA, CDR2 FQGNSA. CDR3 size: 16 residues. CDR3 protein: CASSLVSGGDNSPLHF. As DNA, the CDR3 is TGTGCCAGCAGCTTAGTATCAGGGGGAGATAATTCACCCCTCCACTTT. Based on the CDR3 plus reference TRBV7-2 and TRBJ1-6, the full variable domain is GAGVSQSPSNKVTEKGKDVELRCDPISGHTALYWYRQSLGQGLEFLIYFQGNSAPDKSGLPSDRFSAERTGGSVSTLTIQRTQQEDSAVYLCASSLVSGGDNSPLHFGNGTRLTVT.

The J gene is TRBJ1-4, the V gene TRBV14; no clear D. This CDR3 region has 12 residues. Germline V gene lookup returns CDR1 SGHDN and CDR2 FVKESK. V dropped 1 base and J dropped 8 bases, with 5 bases sitting between them. The CDR3: CASSQVSEKLFF. CDR3 bases: TGTGCCAGCAGCCAAGTCTCGGAAAAACTGTTTTTT.

This chain uses TRBV6-2 or TRBV6-3 with TRBJ1-2; tentatively, D is TRBD1 (6 bases). This CDR3 has 13 amino acids. V lost 4 bases, J lost 3 bases, and 9 bases lay in between. Germline V gene lookup returns CDR1 MNHEY and CDR2 SVGEGT. CDR3 nucleotides: TGTGCCAGCAGTTCGACAGGTGACTATGGCTACACCTTC. Translating gives CASSSTGDYGYTF.

The rearrangement links TRBV5-1 to TRBJ2-1, with 8 bases aligning to TRBD1. CDR3 length: 15 residues. Germline V gene lookup returns CDR1 SGHRS and CDR2 YFSETQ. Germline trimming cut 3 bases from V and 5 bases from J; bases unmatched to any gene: 7. The CDR3 here is CASSSGQGWNNEQFF. The CDR3 DNA reads TGCGCCAGCAGCTCTGGACAGGGATGGAACAATGAGCAGTTCTTC.

The chain recombines TRBV7-8 with TRBJ2-5; 11 positions agree with TRBD2. The CDR3 is 15 residues long. With 5 bases clipped from V and 1 base from J, the junction kept 3 bases outside the gene matches. The V gene's germline CDR1 is SGHVS and CDR2 FQNEAQ. The CDR3 reads CASSKLAGVQETQYF. The CDR3 DNA is TGTGCCAGCAGCAAACTAGCGGGGGTCCAAGAGACCCAGTACTTC.

This chain joins TRBV24-1 and TRBJ2-3; 7 positions match TRBD2. This CDR3 spans 13 amino acids. CDR1 KGHDR and CDR2 SFDVKD come from the germline V gene. V gave up 7 bases and J gave up 6 bases; unmatched junction bases: 6. The CDR3: CATRGTTGDTQYF. The CDR3 DNA sequence: TGTGCCACCAGAGGGACTACTGGGGATACGCAGTATTTT.

This clone was seen a handful of times. The chain uses TRBV27 and TRBJ2-2; tentative D call: TRBD2 (5 bases). Germline-derived CDR1 and CDR2 are MNHEY and SMNVEV (reference sequence). CDR3 length: 15 residues. V gave up 3 bases and J gave up 7 bases, with 15 bases separating them. The chain's CDR3 is CASSFNSAPYGELFF. In DNA, the CDR3 is TGTGCCAGCAGTTTTAATAGCGCCCCTTACGGGGAGCTGTTTTTT.

This clone occurred a few times. V usage is TRBV5-1 and J usage is TRBJ2-2, with a tentative D call TRBD2 (6 bases). V lost 4 bases and J 3 bases, leaving 19 bases between the germline ends. Looked up from germline, CDR1 is SGHRS and CDR2 is YFSETQ. CDR3 length: 17 amino acids. CDR3 sequence: CASSPRPGVADTGELFF. The CDR3 DNA sequence: TGCGCCAGCAGCCCAAGGCCGGGAGTCGCGGACACCGGGGAGCTGTTTTTT.

The rearrangement uses TRBV9 and TRBJ1-1; D may be TRBD1 (5 bases). Germline V gene sequence: CDR1 SGDLS, CDR2 YYNGEE. The V and J ends lost 0 bases and 0 bases respectively, with 9 bases between them. The CDR3 covers 15 residues. CDR3 nucleotides: TGTGCCAGCAGCGTAGGTGGCAGGGTGAACACTGAAGCTTTCTTT. Translation: CASSVGGRVNTEAFF.

The V call is TRBV6-2 or TRBV6-3, the J call TRBJ1-5; no clear D gene. The CDR3 runs 15 residues. The germline gives CDR1 MNHEY, CDR2 SVGEGT. V lost 3 bases to trimming and J lost 2 bases, with 11 bases between them. CDR3 sequence: CASSYAGGGNQPQHF. DNA of the CDR3: TGTGCCAGCAGTTATGCGGGAGGAGGCAATCAGCCCCAGCATTTT.

The chain links TRBV19 to TRBJ1-5; weak D call: TRBD1 (6 bases). The germline V gene encodes CDR1 LNHDA and CDR2 SQIVND (reference sequence). Trimming pared 10 bases from V and 6 bases from J, leaving 19 bases between. This CDR3 has 14 residues. The CDR3 region has the DNA TGTGCCACCCGGGACAATTCGCCAGGTCAGCCCCAGCATTTT. This gives the protein CATRDNSPGQPQHF.

In this sample, this clone turned up a few times. This chain's CDR3 is CASSPGQGPYEQYF. CDR3 sequence (DNA): TGTGCCAGCAGTCCGGGACAGGGTCCCTACGAGCAGTACTTC. V is TRBV27 and J is TRBJ2-7; TRBD1 matches 9 bases. Germline assignment: CDR1 MNHEY and CDR2 SMNVEV (reference sequence). The length of the CDR3 is 14 residues. The V and J ends lost 5 bases and 2 bases, in that order; junction bases with no gene match: 4.

V gene TRBV6-5 combines with J gene TRBJ2-7, with D possibly being TRBD2 (6 bases). The ends were cut back, 5 bases at V and 2 bases at J, with 13 bases in the middle. Germline CDR1 MNHEY, CDR2 SVGAGI. The CDR3 loop spans 14 amino acids. DNA of the CDR3: TGTGCCAGCAGTCGAGGTAGCGGAACCTACGAGCAGTACTTC. This translates into CASSRGSGTYEQYF.

The V gene is TRBV2, the J gene TRBJ1-1; 7 bases map to TRBD1. Germline V gene data show CDR1 as SNHLY and CDR2 as FYNNEI. Trimming removed 6 bases from V and 0 bases from J; junction bases left unmatched: 1. This CDR3 is built from 13 residues. CDR3 sequence reads: CASRDRMNTEAFF. In nucleotides, the CDR3 is TGTGCCAGCAGGGACAGGATGAACACTGAAGCTTTCTTT.